Listed below are T cell receptor beta chains from one sample, sequenced in a study of blood T cell repertoires in COVID-19. Only in-frame clones appear in the TCRdb table, and some are missing; sequencing was by immunoSEQ multiplex PCR. Among a few hundred thousand clones listed, about 88% were seen once. The specimen was peripheral blood. The source is a man in his 60s who had recovered from COVID-19. Each CDR3 is given with its conserved first and last residue. The D gene is left open where the match is weak. Expanded clones are given a class, and other clones once, few, many or no size at all.

d_gene,abundance,v_gene,j_gene,CDR3aa,CDR3nt
TRBD1,.,TRBV7-2,TRBJ2-1,CASSPLDRGYNEQFF,TGTGCCAGCAGCCCATTAGACAGGGGTTACAATGAGCAGTTCTTC
TRBD2,.,TRBV9,TRBJ2-2,CASSPASGGLSGELFF,TGTGCCAGCAGCCCCGCTAGCGGGGGGTTGAGCGGGGAGCTGTTTTTT
.,.,TRBV19,TRBJ1-1,CASSIAARTNTEAFF,TGTGCCAGTAGTATAGCTGCCAGAACGAACACTGAAGCTTTCTTT
.,few,TRBV11-1,TRBJ1-1,CASSLGRNTEAFF,TGTGCCAGCAGCTTAGGGAGGAACACTGAAGCTTTCTTT
.,.,TRBV6-5,TRBJ2-7,CANGQVYEQYF,TGTGCCAATGGACAAGTCTACGAGCAGTACTTC
.,.,TRBV27,TRBJ1-1,CASSRQVLMNTEAFF,TGTGCCAGCAGTAGACAGGTTCTGATGAACACTGAAGCTTTCTTT
.,.,TRBV29-1,TRBJ2-1,CSVVGGSYNEQFF,TGCAGCGTTGTCGGGGGCTCCTACAATGAGCAGTTCTTC
TRBD1,.,TRBV14,TRBJ1-6,CASSVDRVASPLHF,TGTGCCAGCAGCGTCGACAGGGTGGCTTCACCCCTCCACTTT
.,.,TRBV12-3/TRBV12-4,TRBJ1-2,CASSLTGNYGYTF,TGTGCCAGCAGTTTAACAGGGAATTATGGCTACACCTTC
.,.,TRBV6-5,TRBJ1-2,CASSTRLDSNYGYTF,TGTGCCAGCAGTACACGTCTAGATTCTAACTATGGCTACACCTTC
.,once,TRBV18,TRBJ2-5,CASSPWEVETQYF,TGTGCCAGCTCACCCTGGGAGGTCGAGACCCAGTACTTC
.,.,TRBV18,TRBJ1-1,CASSPYERFSEAFF,TGTGCCAGCTCACCCTACGAGCGCTTCAGTGAAGCTTTCTTT
TRBD2,.,TRBV2,TRBJ2-7,CASRTLTSGGHEQYF,TGTGCCAGCAGGACCTTAACTAGCGGGGGGCACGAGCAGTACTTC
TRBD2,.,TRBV7-6,TRBJ2-1,CASSPSGEGLVYNEQFF,TGTGCCAGCAGCCCATCGGGCGAGGGACTAGTCTACAATGAGCAGTTCTTC